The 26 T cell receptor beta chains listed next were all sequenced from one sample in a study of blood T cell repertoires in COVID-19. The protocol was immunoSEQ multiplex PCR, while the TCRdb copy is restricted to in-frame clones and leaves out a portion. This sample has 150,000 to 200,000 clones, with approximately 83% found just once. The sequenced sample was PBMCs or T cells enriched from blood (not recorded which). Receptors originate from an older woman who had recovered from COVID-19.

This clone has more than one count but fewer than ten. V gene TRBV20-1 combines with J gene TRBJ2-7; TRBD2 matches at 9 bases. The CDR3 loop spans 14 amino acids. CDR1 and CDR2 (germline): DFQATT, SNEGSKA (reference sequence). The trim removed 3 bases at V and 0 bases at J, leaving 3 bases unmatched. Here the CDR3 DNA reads TGCAGTGCTAGTAGCGGGGGAGCCTCCTACGAGCAGTACTTC. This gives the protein CSASSGGASYEQYF.

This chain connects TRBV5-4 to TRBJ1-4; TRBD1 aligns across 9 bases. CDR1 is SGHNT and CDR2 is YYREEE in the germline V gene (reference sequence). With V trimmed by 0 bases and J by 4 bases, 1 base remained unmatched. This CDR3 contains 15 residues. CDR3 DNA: TGTGCCAGCAGCTTGGACAGGGGGCATAATGAAAAACTGTTTTTT. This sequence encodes CASSLDRGHNEKLFF.

The CDR3 region has the DNA TGTGCCAGCACCCCGGACAGGGCATCGAGGAAACTGTTTTTT. Protein: CASTPDRASRKLFF. The chain is built from TRBV2 and TRBJ1-4; 8 bases match TRBD1. Germline lookup yields CDR1 SNHLY and CDR2 FYNNEI. This CDR3 spans 14 amino acids. The J segment lost 11 bases and the V segment lost 7 bases, leaving 12 bases of the junction unmatched.

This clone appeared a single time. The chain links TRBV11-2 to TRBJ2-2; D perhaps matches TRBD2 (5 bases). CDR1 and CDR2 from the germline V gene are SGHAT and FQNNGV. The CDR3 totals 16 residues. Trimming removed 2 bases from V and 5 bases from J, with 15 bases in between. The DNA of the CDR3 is TGTGCCAGCAGCTTAATGATCCCCCGAGGGACCGGGGAGCTGTTTTTT. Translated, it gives CASSLMIPRGTGELFF.

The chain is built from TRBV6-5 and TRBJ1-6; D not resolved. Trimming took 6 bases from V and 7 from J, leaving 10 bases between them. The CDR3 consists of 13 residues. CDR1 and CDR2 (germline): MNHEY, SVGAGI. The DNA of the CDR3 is TGTGCCAGCAGGGACTATCTCAATTCACCCCTCCACTTT. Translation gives CASRDYLNSPLHF.

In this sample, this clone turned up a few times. The CDR3 DNA follows: TGTGCCAGCAGTACCACAGGGAACACTGAAGCTTTCTTT. Its translation: CASSTTGNTEAFF. This chain joins TRBV28 and TRBJ1-1, with D maybe TRBD1 (5 bases). Germline CDR1 is MDHEN and CDR2 is SYDVKM. This CDR3 is 13 amino acids long. Trimming stripped 5 bases from V and 1 base from J, with 8 bases between.

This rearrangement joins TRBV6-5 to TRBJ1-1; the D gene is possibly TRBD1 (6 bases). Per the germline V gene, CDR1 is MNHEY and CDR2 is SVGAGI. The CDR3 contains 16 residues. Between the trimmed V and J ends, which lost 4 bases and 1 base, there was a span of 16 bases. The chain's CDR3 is CASSSQITGRNTEAFF. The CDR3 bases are TGTGCCAGCAGTTCTCAGATAACAGGGAGGAACACTGAAGCTTTCTTT.

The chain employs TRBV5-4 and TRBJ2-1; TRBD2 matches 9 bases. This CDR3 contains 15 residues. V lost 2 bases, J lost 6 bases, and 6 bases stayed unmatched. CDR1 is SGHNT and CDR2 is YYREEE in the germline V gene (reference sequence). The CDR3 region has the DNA TGTGCCAGCAGCTTAATAGCGGGAGCGGGCAATGAGCAGTTCTTC. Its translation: CASSLIAGAGNEQFF.

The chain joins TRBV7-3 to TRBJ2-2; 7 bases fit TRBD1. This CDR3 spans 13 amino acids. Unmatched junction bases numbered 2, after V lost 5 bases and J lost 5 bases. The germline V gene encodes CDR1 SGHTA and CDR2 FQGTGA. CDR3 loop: CASSQTGTGELFF. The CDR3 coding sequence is TGTGCCAGCAGCCAGACAGGGACCGGGGAGCTGTTTTTT.

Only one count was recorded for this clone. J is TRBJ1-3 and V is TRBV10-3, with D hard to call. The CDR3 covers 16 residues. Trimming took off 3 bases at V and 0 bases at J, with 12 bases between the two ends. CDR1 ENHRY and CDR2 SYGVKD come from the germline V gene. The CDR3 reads CAISDPAGISGNTIYF. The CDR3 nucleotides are TGTGCCATCAGTGACCCGGCAGGAATCTCTGGAAACACCATATATTTT.

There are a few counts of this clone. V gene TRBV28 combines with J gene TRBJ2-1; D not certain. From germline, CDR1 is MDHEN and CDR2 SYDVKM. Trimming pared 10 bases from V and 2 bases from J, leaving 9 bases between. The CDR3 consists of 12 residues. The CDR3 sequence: CATLAAYNEQFF. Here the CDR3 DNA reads TGTGCCACCCTCGCGGCCTACAATGAGCAGTTCTTC.

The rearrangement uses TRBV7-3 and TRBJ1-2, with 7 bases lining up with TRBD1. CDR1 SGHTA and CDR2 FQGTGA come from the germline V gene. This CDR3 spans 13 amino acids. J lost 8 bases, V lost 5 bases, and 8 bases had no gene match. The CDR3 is CASSALTGEGYTF. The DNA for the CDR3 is TGTGCCAGCAGCGCGCTAACAGGGGAAGGCTACACCTTC.

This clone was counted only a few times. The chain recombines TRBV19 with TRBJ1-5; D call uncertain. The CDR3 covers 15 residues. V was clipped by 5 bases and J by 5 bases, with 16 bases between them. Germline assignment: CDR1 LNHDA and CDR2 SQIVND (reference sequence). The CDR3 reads CASSSHNGRDQPQHF. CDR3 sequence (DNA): TGTGCCAGTAGTTCTCATAACGGGAGGGATCAGCCCCAGCATTTT.

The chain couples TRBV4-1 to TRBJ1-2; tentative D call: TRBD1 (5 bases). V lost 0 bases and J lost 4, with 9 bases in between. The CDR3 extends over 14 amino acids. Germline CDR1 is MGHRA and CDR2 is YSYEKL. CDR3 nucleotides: TGCGCCAGCAGCCAAGAATCGACAGTCTATGGCTACACCTTC. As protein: CASSQESTVYGYTF.

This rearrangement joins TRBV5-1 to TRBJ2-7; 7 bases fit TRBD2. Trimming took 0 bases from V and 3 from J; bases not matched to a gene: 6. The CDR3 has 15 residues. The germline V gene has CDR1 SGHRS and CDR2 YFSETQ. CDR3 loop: CASSLGGLADYEQYF. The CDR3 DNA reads TGCGCCAGCAGCTTGGGAGGGCTAGCGGACTACGAGCAGTACTTC.

In DNA form, the CDR3 reads TGTGCCAGTAAAGCCAAGAGGGGACTAGCGGGCAGGACCGGGGAGCTGTTTTTT. Translated, it gives CASKAKRGLAGRTGELFF. The chain recombines TRBV19 with TRBJ2-2; 12 nucleotides align to TRBD2. V gave up 7 bases and J gave up 5 bases; unmatched junction bases: 14. Germline lookup yields CDR1 LNHDA and CDR2 SQIVND (reference sequence). There are 18 residues in the CDR3. The whole variable domain, remainder taken from reference TRBV19 and TRBJ2-2, is DGGITQSPKYLFRKEGQNVTLSCEQNLNHDAMYWYRQDPGQGLRLIYYSQIVNDFQKGDIAEGYSVSREKKESFPLTVTSAQKNPTAFYLCASKAKRGLAGRTGELFFGEGSRLTVL.

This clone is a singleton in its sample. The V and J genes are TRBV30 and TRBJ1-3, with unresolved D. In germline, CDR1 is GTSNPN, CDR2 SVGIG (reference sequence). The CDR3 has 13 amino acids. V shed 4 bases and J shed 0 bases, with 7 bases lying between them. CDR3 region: CAWNVISGNTIYF. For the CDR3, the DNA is TGTGCCTGGAATGTTATCTCTGGAAACACCATATATTTT.

CDR3 in amino acids: CASSFGSRTEAFF. The DNA of the CDR3 is TGTGCCAGCAGTTTTGGGTCCAGGACTGAAGCTTTCTTT. V and J are TRBV12-3 or TRBV12-4 and TRBJ1-1; D gene ambiguous. The V and J ends lost 3 bases and 5 bases respectively, with 10 bases between them. The CDR3 totals 13 residues.

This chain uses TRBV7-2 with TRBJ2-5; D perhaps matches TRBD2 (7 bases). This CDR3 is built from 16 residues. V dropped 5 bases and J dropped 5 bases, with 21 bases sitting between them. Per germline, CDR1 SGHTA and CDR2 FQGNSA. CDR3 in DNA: TGTGCCAGCAGCCTGTCAACAGGGTTGGGAGGGGAGACCCAGTACTTC. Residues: CASSLSTGLGGETQYF.

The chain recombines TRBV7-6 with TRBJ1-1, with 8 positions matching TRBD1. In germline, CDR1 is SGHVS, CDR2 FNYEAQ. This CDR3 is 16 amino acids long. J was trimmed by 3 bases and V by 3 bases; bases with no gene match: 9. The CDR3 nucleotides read TGTGCCAGCAGCTTGCTGCAGGGGGCCAGGTACACTGAAGCTTTCTTT. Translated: CASSLLQGARYTEAFF.

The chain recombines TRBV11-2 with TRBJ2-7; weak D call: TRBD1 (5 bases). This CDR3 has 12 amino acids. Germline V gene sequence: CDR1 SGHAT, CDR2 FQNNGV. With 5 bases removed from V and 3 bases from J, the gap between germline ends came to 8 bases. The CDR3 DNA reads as TGTGCCAGCAGCATACAGGACTACGAGCAGTACTTC. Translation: CASSIQDYEQYF.

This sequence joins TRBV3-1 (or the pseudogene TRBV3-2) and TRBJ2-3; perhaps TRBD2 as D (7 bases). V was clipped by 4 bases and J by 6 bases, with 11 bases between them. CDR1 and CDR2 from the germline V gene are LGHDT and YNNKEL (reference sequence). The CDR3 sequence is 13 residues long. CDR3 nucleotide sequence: TGTGCCAGCAGCCTAGGGGGGGCCGATACGCAGTATTTT. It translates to CASSLGGADTQYF.

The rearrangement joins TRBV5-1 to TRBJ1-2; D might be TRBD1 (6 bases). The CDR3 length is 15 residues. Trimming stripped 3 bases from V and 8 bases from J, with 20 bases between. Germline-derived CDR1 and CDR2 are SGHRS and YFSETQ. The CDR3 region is CASSSRLQGAGGYTF. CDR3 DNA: TGCGCCAGCAGCTCAAGACTACAGGGAGCGGGAGGCTACACCTTC.

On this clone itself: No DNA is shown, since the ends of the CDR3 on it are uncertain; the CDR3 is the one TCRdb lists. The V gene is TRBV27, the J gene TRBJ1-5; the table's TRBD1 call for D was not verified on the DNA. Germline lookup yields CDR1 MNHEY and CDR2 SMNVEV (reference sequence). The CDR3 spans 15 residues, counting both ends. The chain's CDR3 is CASSTSWDRPKPQHF.

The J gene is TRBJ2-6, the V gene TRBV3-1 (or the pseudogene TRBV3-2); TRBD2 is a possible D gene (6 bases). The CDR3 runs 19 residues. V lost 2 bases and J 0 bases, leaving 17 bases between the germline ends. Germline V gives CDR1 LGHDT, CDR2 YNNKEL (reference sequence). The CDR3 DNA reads TGTGCCAGCAGCCAACTTAGGAGGGGCCTCTCCTCTGGGGCCAACGTCCTGACTTTC. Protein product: CASSQLRRGLSSGANVLTF.

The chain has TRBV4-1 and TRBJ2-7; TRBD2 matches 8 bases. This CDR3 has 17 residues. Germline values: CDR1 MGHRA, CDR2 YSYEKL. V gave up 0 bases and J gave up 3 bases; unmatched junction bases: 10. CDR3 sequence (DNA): TGCGCCAGCAGCCAAGATGCGGCGCTAGCGGGCTACTACGAGCAGTACTTC. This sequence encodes CASSQDAALAGYYEQYF.